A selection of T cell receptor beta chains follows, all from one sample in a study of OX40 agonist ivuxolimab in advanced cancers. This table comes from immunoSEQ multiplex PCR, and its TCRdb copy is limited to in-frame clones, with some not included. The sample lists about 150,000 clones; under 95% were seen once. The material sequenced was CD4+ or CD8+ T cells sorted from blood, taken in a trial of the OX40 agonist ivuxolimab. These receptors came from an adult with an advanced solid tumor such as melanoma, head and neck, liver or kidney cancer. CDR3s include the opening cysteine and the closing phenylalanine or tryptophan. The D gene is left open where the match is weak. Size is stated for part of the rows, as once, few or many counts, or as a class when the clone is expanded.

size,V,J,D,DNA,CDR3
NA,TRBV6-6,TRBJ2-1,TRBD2,TGTGCCAGCAGGGTGCGGGAGGGCCATGAGCAGTTCTTC,CASRVREGHEQFF
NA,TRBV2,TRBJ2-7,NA,TGTGCCAGCACCCCGTCGGGGGCTTGGTACGAGCAGTACTTC,CASTPSGAWYEQYF
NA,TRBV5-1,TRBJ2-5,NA,TGCGCCAGCAGCTTCGGCAGGGCTAGGGAGACCCAGTACTTC,CASSFGRARETQYF
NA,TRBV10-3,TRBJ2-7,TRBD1,TGTGCCATCAGCTCCGGGACAGCGAAAGGCGAGCAGTACTTC,CAISSGTAKGEQYF
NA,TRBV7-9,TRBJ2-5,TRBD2,TGTGCCAGCAGCTTAGGGCTCGGGGGGTCCTACAAAGAGACCCAGTACTTC,CASSLGLGGSYKETQYF
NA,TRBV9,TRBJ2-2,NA,TGTGCCAGCAGCGTTAGCCAGGGAGCGACCGGGGAGCTGTTTTTT,CASSVSQGATGELFF
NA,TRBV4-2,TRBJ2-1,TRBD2,TGTGCCAGCAGCCAAGATGGGCGGGAGAACGATGAGCAGTTCTTC,CASSQDGRENDEQFF
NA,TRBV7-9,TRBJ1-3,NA,TGTGCCAGCAGCCCGGACAGAGTCTCTGGAAACACCATATATTTT,CASSPDRVSGNTIYF
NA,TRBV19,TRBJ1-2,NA,TGTGCCAGTAGTACCCGGGCGGAAACTAACTATGGCTACACCTTC,CASSTRAETNYGYTF
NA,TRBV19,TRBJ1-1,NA,TGTGCCAGTACCGCTTCATCGGGTAAATGGTTTCTGAACACTGAAGCTTTCTTT,CASTASSGKWFLNTEAFF
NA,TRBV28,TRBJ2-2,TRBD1,TGTGCCAGCAGTTTTACTTACGACGTAAGGGGACAGCTTAAGGGCGGGACCGGGGAGCTGTTTTTT,CASSFTYDVRGQLKGGTGELFF
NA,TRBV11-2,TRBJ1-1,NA,TGTGCCAGCAGCAGACAGGAGGGCACTGAAGCTTTCTTT,CASSRQEGTEAFF
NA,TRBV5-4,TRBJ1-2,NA,TGTGCCAGCAGCTTGGTACACAGGGCGGGGAAGGGCTACACCTTC,CASSLVHRAGKGYTF
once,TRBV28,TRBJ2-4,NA,TGTGCCAGCGCCGGGGGACCTTGGGAAAACATTCAGTACTTC,CASAGGPWENIQYF
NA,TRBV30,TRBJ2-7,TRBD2,TGTGCCTGGTGGCGGGCGCGGGAGCCCTACGAGCAGTACTTC,CAWWRAREPYEQYF
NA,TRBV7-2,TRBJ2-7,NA,TGTGCCAGCAGCGCACCAGGGCTCCCGCTGGCCGAGCAGTACTTC,CASSAPGLPLAEQYF
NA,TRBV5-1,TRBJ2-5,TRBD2,TGCGCCAGCAGCTCCCCGAGGGGAGGGGAGACCCAGTACTTC,CASSSPRGGETQYF
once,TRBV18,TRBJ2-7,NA,TGTGCCAGCTCACCAGAGAGGGAGCAGTACTTC,CASSPEREQYF
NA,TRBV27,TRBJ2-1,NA,TGTGCCAGCAGTCCCCGGGATCTCCTCATCAATGAGCAGTTCTTC,CASSPRDLLINEQFF
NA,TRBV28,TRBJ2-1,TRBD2,TGTGCCAGCAGCCCCCGGCTGGCGGGAGGGAGGGCCTACAATGAGCAGTTCTTC,CASSPRLAGGRAYNEQFF